A selection of T cell receptor beta chains follows, all from one sample in a study of cytomegalovirus exposure and HLA in healthy donors. Assay used: immunoSEQ multiplex PCR; TCRdb lists only in-frame clones, some missing. The table lists approximately 190,000 clones, 80% to 85% of them singletons, with about 0.84% in the top ten. The material sequenced was PBMCs. These receptors originate from a woman aged 18 to 35 in good health and CMV-seronegative. The CDR3 runs from the conserved cysteine through the conserved F or W. A D gene is named only where the DNA matches it firmly. The size field is filled for only some rows; it gives once, few, many or a size class.

clone size,J gene,V gene,D gene,CDR3 protein,CDR3 DNA
medium-sized,TRBJ2-3,TRBV7-6,TRBD2,CASSFGGTRPTDTQYF,TGTGCCAGCAGCTTCGGAGGGACTAGACCCACAGATACGCAGTATTTT
.,TRBJ2-3,TRBV28,TRBD1,CASSSPQGTASTDTQYF,TGTGCCAGCAGTTCCCCCCAAGGGACAGCTAGCACAGATACGCAGTATTTT
.,TRBJ2-7,TRBV4-2,TRBD2,CASSKGLAGGDPYEQYF,TGTGCCAGCAGCAAGGGACTAGCGGGTGGAGACCCCTACGAGCAGTACTTC
.,TRBJ1-4,TRBV11-2,.,CASSSGQLNEKLFF,TGTGCCAGCAGCTCCGGACAGCTAAATGAAAAACTGTTTTTT
.,TRBJ2-4,TRBV6-6,.,CASSYNAGQSGIQYF,TGTGCCAGCAGTTACAACGCAGGCCAGTCTGGGATTCAGTACTTC
once,TRBJ2-7,TRBV6-5,.,CASSSRGALSYEQYF,TGTGCCAGCAGTTCTCGGGGGGCCCTTTCCTACGAGCAGTACTTC
.,TRBJ1-1,TRBV11-2,TRBD1,CASSLTGGLNTEAFF,TGTGCCAGCAGCTTAACAGGGGGCTTGAACACTGAAGCTTTCTTT
.,TRBJ2-5,TRBV6-6,TRBD2,CASRAGTSGWEKTQYF,TGTGCCAGCAGAGCCGGGACTAGCGGGTGGGAAAAGACCCAGTACTTC
.,TRBJ2-7,TRBV5-4,TRBD1,CASSFQDRGPYEQYF,TGTGCCAGCAGCTTCCAAGACAGGGGTCCGTACGAGCAGTACTTC
.,TRBJ2-2,TRBV11-3,.,CASSAQGSGELFF,TGTGCCAGCAGCGCACAGGGATCCGGGGAGCTGTTTTTT
few,TRBJ1-6,TRBV27,.,CASSSYRDSPLHF,TGTGCCAGCAGTTCCTACCGAGATTCACCCCTCCACTTT
.,TRBJ1-2,TRBV4-1,TRBD1,CASSQDGTGGLRFYGYTF,TGCGCCAGCAGCCAAGATGGGACAGGGGGCCTCCGGTTCTATGGCTACACCTTC
.,TRBJ2-1,TRBV27,TRBD2,CASNLGAGGYNEQFF,TGTGCCAGCAACCTCGGCGCGGGAGGGTACAATGAGCAGTTCTTC
.,TRBJ2-7,TRBV5-1,TRBD2,CASSTIPGTSGGAEEQYF,TGCGCCAGCAGCACTATCCCCGGGACTAGCGGGGGGGCCGAAGAGCAGTACTTC
once,TRBJ1-2,TRBV10-3,.,CAISDNYNSGYTF,TGTGCCATCAGTGATAATTACAATTCCGGCTACACCTTC
.,TRBJ2-1,TRBV10-1,TRBD2,CASTKDRLADNEQFF,TGCGCCAGCACCAAGGACCGACTAGCGGACAATGAGCAGTTCTTC
.,TRBJ1-3,TRBV19,.,CASRDRFSSGNTIYF,TGTGCCAGTAGGGACAGATTTAGCTCTGGAAACACCATATATTTT
.,TRBJ1-2,TRBV7-9,TRBD1,CASSGRDRENYGYTF,TGTGCCAGCAGCGGCAGGGACAGGGAAAACTATGGCTACACCTTC
.,TRBJ2-7,TRBV7-9,.,CASSTGDYEQYF,TGTGCCAGCTCGACGGGAGACTACGAGCAGTACTTC
few,TRBJ1-4,TRBV6-6,TRBD1,CASSYRDRVEKLFF,TGTGCCAGCAGTTACCGGGACAGGGTTGAAAAACTGTTTTTT
.,TRBJ2-1,TRBV18,.,CASSPSWGGGNNEQFF,TGTGCCAGCTCACCATCATGGGGAGGGGGAAACAATGAGCAGTTCTTC
few,TRBJ2-5,TRBV28,.,CASSLGHGETQYF,TGTGCCAGCAGTTTGGGACACGGGGAGACCCAGTACTTC
.,TRBJ1-4,TRBV2,TRBD1,CASLRQGLSNEKLFF,TGTGCCAGCTTGCGACAGGGGCTTTCTAATGAAAAACTGTTTTTT
.,TRBJ1-5,TRBV21-1,.,CASSPTFRGDSNQPQHF,TGTGCCAGCAGCCCTACTTTCAGGGGGGATAGCAATCAGCCCCAGCATTTT
few,TRBJ1-1,TRBV6-5,TRBD1,CASRRKAGGGTEAFF,TGTGCCAGCAGGAGAAAAGCAGGGGGCGGCACTGAAGCTTTCTTT
.,TRBJ2-1,TRBV5-8,.,CASSFGLIRNSEQFF,TGTGCCAGCAGCTTTGGACTAATCCGGAACAGTGAGCAGTTCTTC
few,TRBJ1-1,TRBV11-2,.,CASSVGQFTEAFF,TGTGCCAGCAGCGTTGGACAGTTCACTGAAGCTTTCTTT
.,TRBJ2-2,TRBV7-3,.,CASSPPGGTNTGELFF,TGTGCCAGCAGCCCCCCAGGAGGGACGAACACCGGGGAGCTGTTTTTT
.,TRBJ2-1,TRBV7-8,TRBD2,CASSLVGTSGYNEQFF,TGTGCCAGCAGCTTAGTGGGGACTAGCGGATACAATGAGCAGTTCTTC
.,TRBJ1-6,TRBV28,.,CASHQQDNSPLHF,TGTGCCAGCCACCAACAGGATAATTCACCCCTCCACTTT
.,TRBJ2-7,TRBV7-8,.,CASSLALHEQYF,TGTGCCAGCAGCTTAGCGCTCCACGAGCAGTACTTC
.,TRBJ2-4,TRBV27,.,CASRNSFLAKNIQYF,TGTGCCAGCAGGAACAGCTTCCTAGCCAAAAACATTCAGTACTTC
.,TRBJ2-7,TRBV27,TRBD1,CASSPRGDRADFEQYF,TGTGCCAGCAGCCCCCGGGGGGACAGGGCAGACTTCGAGCAGTACTTC
.,TRBJ2-3,TRBV2,.,CASRADGDTQYF,TGTGCCAGCAGGGCCGATGGAGATACGCAGTATTTT
.,TRBJ2-1,TRBV27,TRBD2,CASSSAGDYNEQFF,TGTGCCAGCAGCAGTGCGGGGGATTACAATGAGCAGTTCTTC
.,TRBJ2-5,TRBV19,.,CASSIARGAEETQYF,TGTGCCAGTAGTATTGCGCGAGGAGCGGAAGAGACCCAGTACTTC
.,TRBJ2-1,TRBV5-1,.,CASSLGGLYNEQFF,TGCGCCAGCAGCCTGGGCGGGCTTTACAATGAGCAGTTCTTC
.,TRBJ1-3,TRBV25-1,TRBD1,CASRQTGTGNSGNTIYF,TGTGCCAGCAGGCAAACCGGGACAGGGAACTCTGGAAACACCATATATTTT
.,TRBJ1-5,TRBV2,.,CASSGTVSSNQPQHF,TGTGCCAGCAGTGGGACAGTTTCAAGCAATCAGCCCCAGCATTTT
.,TRBJ2-7,TRBV7-6,.,CASSLAWQGDEQYF,TGTGCCAGCAGCTTAGCGTGGCAGGGTGACGAGCAGTACTTC
.,TRBJ1-2,TRBV11-2,.,CASSLVTQGSAGYTF,TGTGCCAGCAGCTTAGTAACGCAGGGTTCGGCTGGCTACACCTTC
.,TRBJ2-7,TRBV7-9,.,CSSSSRGGEQYF,TGTTCCAGCAGCTCGAGAGGTGGCGAGCAGTACTTC
.,TRBJ2-7,TRBV2,.,CASTRNREGEQYF,TGTGCCAGCACCCGGAACCGGGAAGGGGAGCAGTACTTC
.,TRBJ2-5,TRBV28,TRBD2,CASSWTPGLALSETQYF,TGTGCCAGCAGTTGGACCCCGGGACTAGCACTCTCGGAGACCCAGTACTTC
.,TRBJ2-7,TRBV7-2,TRBD2,CASSLGGGGYEQYF,TGTGCCAGCAGCTTAGGGGGGGGAGGCTACGAGCAGTACTTC
.,TRBJ2-7,TRBV18,.,CASSLTGTNYEQYF,TGTGCCAGCTCACTAACCGGGACAAACTACGAGCAGTACTTC
once,TRBJ1-5,TRBV6-1,.,CASSEEDFSNQPQHF,TGTGCCAGCAGTGAAGAAGACTTTAGCAATCAGCCCCAGCATTTT
few,TRBJ2-7,TRBV5-1,.,CASSSGYEQYF,TGCGCCAGCAGCTCGGGGTACGAGCAGTACTTC
once,TRBJ1-2,TRBV7-6,.,CASSSTGNYGYTF,TGTGCCAGCAGCTCCACAGGGAACTATGGCTACACCTTC
.,TRBJ2-7,TRBV4-2,TRBD2,CASSQDLLAGAYSTYEQYF,TGTGCCAGCAGCCAAGATCTACTAGCGGGAGCCTATTCAACCTACGAGCAGTACTTC
.,TRBJ2-7,TRBV5-6,TRBD2,CASSSSGSSYEQYF,TGTGCCAGCAGCTCAAGCGGGAGCTCCTACGAGCAGTACTTC
.,TRBJ1-2,TRBV28,TRBD1,CAGEKTGAGYTF,TGTGCCGGAGAAAAGACAGGGGCTGGCTACACCTTC
.,TRBJ2-7,TRBV7-6,.,CASSPRGSNYEQYF,TGTGCCAGCAGCCCTCGGGGGAGTAACTACGAGCAGTACTTC
.,TRBJ2-3,TRBV27,.,CASSLRSTDTQYF,TGTGCCAGCAGTTTACGTAGCACAGATACGCAGTATTTT
.,TRBJ1-5,TRBV5-5,TRBD1,CASSLGTGVGQPQHF,TGTGCCAGCAGCTTAGGGACAGGGGTTGGTCAGCCCCAGCATTTT
once,TRBJ2-1,TRBV6-1,TRBD1,CASRAGTVQFF,TGTGCCAGCAGGGCCGGGACAGTACAGTTCTTC
once,TRBJ2-7,TRBV18,.,CASSPQDSSYEQYF,TGTGCCAGCTCACCACAAGACAGCTCCTACGAGCAGTACTTC
.,TRBJ2-7,TRBV6-5,TRBD1,CASRRTGYKYEQYF,TGTGCCAGCAGGCGGACAGGGTACAAGTACGAGCAGTACTTC
.,TRBJ2-7,TRBV4-1,.,CASSQGGQGHYEQYF,TGCGCCAGCAGCCAAGGTGGGCAGGGACACTACGAGCAGTACTTC
.,TRBJ1-5,TRBV5-8,TRBD1,CASSPDRNQPQHF,TGTGCCAGCAGCCCGGACAGGAATCAGCCCCAGCATTTT